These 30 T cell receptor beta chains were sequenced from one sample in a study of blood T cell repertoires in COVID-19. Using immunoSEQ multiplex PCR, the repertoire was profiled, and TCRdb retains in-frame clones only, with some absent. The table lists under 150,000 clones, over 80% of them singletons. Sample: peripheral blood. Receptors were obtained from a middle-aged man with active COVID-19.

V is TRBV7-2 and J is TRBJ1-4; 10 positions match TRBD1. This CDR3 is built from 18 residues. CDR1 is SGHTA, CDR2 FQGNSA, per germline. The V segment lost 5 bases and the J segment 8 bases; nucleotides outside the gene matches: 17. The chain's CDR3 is CASSPPQWGQGRGEKLFF. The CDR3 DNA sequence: TGTGCCAGCAGCCCGCCGCAGTGGGGACAGGGGCGAGGAGAAAAACTGTTTTTT.

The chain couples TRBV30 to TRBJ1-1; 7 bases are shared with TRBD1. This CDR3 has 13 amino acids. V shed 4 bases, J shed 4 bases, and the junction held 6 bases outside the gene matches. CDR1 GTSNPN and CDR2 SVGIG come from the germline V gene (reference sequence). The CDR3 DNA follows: TGTGCCTGGACCACCACAGGGGCCACTGAAGCTTTCTTT. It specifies CAWTTTGATEAFF.

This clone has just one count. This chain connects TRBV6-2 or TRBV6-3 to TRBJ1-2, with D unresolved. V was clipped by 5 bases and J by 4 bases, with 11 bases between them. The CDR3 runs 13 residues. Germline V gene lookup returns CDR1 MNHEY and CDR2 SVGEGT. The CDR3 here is CASSDGRSYGYTF. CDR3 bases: TGTGCCAGCAGTGACGGGAGGAGCTATGGCTACACCTTC.

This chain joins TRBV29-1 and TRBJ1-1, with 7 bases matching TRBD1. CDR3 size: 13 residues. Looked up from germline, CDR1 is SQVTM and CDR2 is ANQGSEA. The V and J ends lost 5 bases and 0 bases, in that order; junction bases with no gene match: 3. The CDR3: CSVMGQMNTEAFF. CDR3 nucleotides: TGCAGCGTTATGGGACAGATGAACACTGAAGCTTTCTTT.

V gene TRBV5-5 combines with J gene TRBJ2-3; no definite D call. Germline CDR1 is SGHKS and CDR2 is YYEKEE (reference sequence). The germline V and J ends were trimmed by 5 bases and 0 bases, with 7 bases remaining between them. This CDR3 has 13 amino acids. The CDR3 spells CASSPLSTDTQYF. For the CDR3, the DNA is TGTGCCAGCAGTCCACTTAGCACAGATACGCAGTATTTT.

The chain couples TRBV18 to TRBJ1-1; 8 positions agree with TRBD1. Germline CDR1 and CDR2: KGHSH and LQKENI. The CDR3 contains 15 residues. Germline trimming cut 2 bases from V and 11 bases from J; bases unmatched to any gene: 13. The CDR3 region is CASSPSDREGGRAFF. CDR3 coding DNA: TGTGCCAGCTCACCATCGGACAGGGAGGGGGGGCGTGCTTTCTTT.

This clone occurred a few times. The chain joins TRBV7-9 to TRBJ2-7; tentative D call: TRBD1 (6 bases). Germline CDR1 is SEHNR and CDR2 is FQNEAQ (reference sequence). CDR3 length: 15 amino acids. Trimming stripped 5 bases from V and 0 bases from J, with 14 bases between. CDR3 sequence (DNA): TGTGCCAGCAGCCCGTTCAGGGGTCTCTCCTACGAGCAGTACTTC. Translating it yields CASSPFRGLSYEQYF.

The CDR3: CASSLEYGMVNTGELFF. Here the CDR3 DNA reads TGTGCCAGCAGCTTAGAATACGGGATGGTGAACACCGGGGAGCTGTTTTTT. The chain links TRBV7-2 to TRBJ2-2; D possibly corresponds to TRBD2 (5 bases). The CDR3 runs 17 residues. In germline, CDR1 is SGHTA, CDR2 FQGNSA. V dropped 1 base and J dropped 1 base, with 13 bases sitting between them.

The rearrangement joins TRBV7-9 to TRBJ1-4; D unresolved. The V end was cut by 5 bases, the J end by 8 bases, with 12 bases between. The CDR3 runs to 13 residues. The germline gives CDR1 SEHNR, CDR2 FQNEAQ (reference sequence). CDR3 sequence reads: CASSRPPGEKLFF. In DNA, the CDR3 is TGTGCCAGCAGCCGCCCCCCGGGGGAAAAACTGTTTTTT.

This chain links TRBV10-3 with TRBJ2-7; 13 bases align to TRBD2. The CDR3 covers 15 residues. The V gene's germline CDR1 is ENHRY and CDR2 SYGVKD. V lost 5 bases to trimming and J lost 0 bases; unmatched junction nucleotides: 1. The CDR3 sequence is CAISRTSGGSYEQYF. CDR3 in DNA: TGTGCCATCAGTCGGACTAGCGGGGGCTCCTACGAGCAGTACTTC.

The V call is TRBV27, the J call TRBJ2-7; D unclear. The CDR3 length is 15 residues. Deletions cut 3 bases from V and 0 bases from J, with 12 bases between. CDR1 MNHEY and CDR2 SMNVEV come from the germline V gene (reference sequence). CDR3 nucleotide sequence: TGTGCCAGCAGTTTCGGGTCTTCGAGCTCCTACGAGCAGTACTTC. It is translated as CASSFGSSSSYEQYF.

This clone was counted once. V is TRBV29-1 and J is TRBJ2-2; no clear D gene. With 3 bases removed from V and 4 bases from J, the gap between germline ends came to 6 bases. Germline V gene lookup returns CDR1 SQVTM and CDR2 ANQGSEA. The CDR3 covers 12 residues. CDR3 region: CSVDRGTGELFF. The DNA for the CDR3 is TGCAGCGTTGATAGAGGCACCGGGGAGCTGTTTTTT.

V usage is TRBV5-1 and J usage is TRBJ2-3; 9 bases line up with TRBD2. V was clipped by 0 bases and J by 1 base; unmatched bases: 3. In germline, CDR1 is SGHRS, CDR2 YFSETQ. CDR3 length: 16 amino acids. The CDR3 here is CASSLDLAGRTDTQYF. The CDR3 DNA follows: TGCGCCAGCAGCTTGGATCTAGCGGGGCGCACAGATACGCAGTATTTT.

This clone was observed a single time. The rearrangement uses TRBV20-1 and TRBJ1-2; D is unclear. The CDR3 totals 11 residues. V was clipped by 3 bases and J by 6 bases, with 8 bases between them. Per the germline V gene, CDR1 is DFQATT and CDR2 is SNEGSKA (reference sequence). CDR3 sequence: CSASWGDGYTF. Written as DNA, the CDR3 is TGCAGTGCTAGTTGGGGAGATGGCTACACCTTC.

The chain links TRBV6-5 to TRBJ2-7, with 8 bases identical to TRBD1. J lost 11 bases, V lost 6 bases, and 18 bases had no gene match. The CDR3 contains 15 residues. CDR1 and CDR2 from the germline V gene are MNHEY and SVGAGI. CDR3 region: CASSRNRQTGATEYF. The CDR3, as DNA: TGTGCCAGCAGCCGCAACCGTCAGACAGGGGCGACGGAGTACTTC.

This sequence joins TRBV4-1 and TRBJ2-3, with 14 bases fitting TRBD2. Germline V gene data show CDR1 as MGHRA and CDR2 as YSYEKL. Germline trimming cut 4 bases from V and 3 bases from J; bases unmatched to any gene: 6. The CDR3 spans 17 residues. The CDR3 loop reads CASSLGRTSGGTDTQYF. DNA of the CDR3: TGCGCCAGCAGCCTCGGTAGGACTAGCGGGGGGACAGATACGCAGTATTTT.

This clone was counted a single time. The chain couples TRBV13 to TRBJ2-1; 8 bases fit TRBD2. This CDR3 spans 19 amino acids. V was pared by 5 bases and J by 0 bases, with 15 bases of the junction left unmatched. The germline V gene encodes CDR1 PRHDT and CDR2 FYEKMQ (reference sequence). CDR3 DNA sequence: TGTGCCAGCAGCCCCTCCGGGTGGGGACTAGTTCGCTCCTACAATGAGCAGTTCTTC. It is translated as CASSPSGWGLVRSYNEQFF. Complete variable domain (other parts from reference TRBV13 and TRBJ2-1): AAGVIQSPRHLIKEKRETATLKCYPIPRHDTVYWYQQGPGQDPQFLISFYEKMQSDKGSIPDRFSAQQFSDYHSELNMSSLELGDSALYFCASSPSGWGLVRSYNEQFFGPGTRLTVL.

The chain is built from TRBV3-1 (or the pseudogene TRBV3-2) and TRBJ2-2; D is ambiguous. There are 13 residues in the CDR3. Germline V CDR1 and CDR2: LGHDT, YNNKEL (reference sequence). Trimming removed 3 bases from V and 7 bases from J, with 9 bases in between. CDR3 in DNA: TGTGCCAGCAGCCAGGTTAGGAGCGGGGAGCTGTTTTTT. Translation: CASSQVRSGELFF.

In DNA form, the CDR3 reads TGTGCCATCGGTGGGACATACATGAACACTGAAGCTTTCTTT. Translating it yields CAIGGTYMNTEAFF. This chain joins TRBV10-3 and TRBJ1-1, with D possibly being TRBD1 (6 bases). The CDR3 loop spans 14 amino acids. V was pared by 8 bases and J by 0 bases, with 13 bases between. Germline values: CDR1 ENHRY, CDR2 SYGVKD.

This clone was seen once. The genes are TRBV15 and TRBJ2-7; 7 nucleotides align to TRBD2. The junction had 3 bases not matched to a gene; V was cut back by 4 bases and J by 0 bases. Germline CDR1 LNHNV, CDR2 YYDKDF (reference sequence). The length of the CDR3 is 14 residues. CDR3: CATSTRGDSYEQYF. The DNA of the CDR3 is TGTGCCACCAGCACACGGGGGGACTCCTACGAGCAGTACTTC.

The CDR3 sequence: CASSFLRSNQPQHF. The CDR3 DNA is TGTGCCAGCAGCTTTTTGCGCAGCAATCAGCCCCAGCATTTT. This chain connects TRBV5-6 to TRBJ1-5; D ambiguous. This CDR3 contains 14 residues. The germline V gene has CDR1 SGHDT and CDR2 YYEEEE. The V end lost 2 bases, the J end lost 1 base, and 7 bases lay between the germline ends.

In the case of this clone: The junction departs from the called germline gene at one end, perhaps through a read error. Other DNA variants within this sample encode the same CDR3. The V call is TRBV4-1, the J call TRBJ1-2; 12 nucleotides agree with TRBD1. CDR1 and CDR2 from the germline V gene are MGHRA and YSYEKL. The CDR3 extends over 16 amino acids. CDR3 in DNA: TGCGCCAGTAGCCACCTCCGGGACAGGGGGCCCCTCAGCGCGTCCTTC. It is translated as CASSHLRDRGPLSASF.

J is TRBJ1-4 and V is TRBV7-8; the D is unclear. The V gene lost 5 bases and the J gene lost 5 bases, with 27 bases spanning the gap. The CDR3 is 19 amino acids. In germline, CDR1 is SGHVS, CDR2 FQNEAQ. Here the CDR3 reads CASSPYRVYTPEGNEKLFF. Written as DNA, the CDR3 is TGTGCCAGCAGCCCGTACCGGGTCTACACCCCAGAAGGAAATGAAAAACTGTTTTTT.

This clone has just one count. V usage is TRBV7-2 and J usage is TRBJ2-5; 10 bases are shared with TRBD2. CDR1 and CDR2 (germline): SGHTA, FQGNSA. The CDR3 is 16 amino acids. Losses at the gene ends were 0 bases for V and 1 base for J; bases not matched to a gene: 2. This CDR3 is CASSLAWTSGQETQYF. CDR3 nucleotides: TGTGCCAGCAGCTTAGCCTGGACTAGCGGCCAAGAGACCCAGTACTTC.

The CDR3 loop reads CASSYSVKPRGTEAFF. CDR3 in DNA: TGTGCCAGCAGTTACTCCGTGAAACCGCGAGGCACTGAAGCTTTCTTT. V and J are TRBV6-6 and TRBJ1-1, with D unclear. V dropped 0 bases and J dropped 4 bases, with 15 bases sitting between them. The CDR3 is 16 residues long. Germline CDR1 reads MNHNY; CDR2 reads SVGAGI (reference sequence).

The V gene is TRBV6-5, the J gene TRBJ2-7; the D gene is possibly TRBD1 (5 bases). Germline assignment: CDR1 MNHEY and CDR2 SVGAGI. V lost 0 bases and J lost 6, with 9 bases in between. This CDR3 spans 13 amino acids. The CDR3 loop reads CASSYSQGREQYF. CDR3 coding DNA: TGTGCCAGCAGTTACTCGCAGGGTCGCGAGCAGTACTTC.

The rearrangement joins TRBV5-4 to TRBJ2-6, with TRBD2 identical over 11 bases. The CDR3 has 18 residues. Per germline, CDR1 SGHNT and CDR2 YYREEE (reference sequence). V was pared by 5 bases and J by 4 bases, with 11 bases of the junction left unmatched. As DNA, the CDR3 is TGTGCCAGCAGACCAAACTTAGCGGGGGGGCCGGGGGCCAACGTCCTGACTTTC. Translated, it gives CASRPNLAGGPGANVLTF.

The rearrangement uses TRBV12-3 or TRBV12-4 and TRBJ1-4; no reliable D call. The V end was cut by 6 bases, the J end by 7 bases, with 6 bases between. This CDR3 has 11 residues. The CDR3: CASSPGEKLFF. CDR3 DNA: TGTGCCAGCAGCCCCGGTGAAAAACTGTTTTTT.

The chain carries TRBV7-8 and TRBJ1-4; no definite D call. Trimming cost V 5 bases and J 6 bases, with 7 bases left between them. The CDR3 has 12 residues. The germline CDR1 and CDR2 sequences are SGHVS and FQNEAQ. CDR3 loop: CASSPFDEKLFF. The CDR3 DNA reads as TGTGCCAGCAGCCCGTTCGATGAAAAACTGTTTTTT.

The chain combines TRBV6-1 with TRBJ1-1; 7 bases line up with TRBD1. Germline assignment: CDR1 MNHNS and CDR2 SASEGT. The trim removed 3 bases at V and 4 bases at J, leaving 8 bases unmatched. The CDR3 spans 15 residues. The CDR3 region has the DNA TGTGCCAGCAGTGAGTTGGGGGCAGGGGGCACTGAAGCTTTCTTT. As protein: CASSELGAGGTEAFF.